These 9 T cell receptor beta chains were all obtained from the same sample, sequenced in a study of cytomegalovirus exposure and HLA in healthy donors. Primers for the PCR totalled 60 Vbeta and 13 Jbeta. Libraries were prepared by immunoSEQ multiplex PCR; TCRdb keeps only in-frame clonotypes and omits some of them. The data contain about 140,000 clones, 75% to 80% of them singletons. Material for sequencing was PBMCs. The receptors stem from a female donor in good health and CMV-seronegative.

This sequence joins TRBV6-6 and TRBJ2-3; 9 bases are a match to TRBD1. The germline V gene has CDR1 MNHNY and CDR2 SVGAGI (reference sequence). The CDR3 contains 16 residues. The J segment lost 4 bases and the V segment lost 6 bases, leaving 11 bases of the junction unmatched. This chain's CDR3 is CASRPRQGVRADTQYF. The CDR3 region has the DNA TGTGCCAGCAGACCCAGACAGGGGGTAAGGGCAGATACGCAGTATTTT.

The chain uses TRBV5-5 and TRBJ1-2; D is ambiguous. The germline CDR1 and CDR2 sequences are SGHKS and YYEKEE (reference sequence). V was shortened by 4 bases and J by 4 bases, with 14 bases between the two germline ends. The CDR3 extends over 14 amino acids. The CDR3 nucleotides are TGTGCCAGCAGCGAAGGCGGCGGCGGCTATGGCTACACCTTC. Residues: CASSEGGGGYGYTF.

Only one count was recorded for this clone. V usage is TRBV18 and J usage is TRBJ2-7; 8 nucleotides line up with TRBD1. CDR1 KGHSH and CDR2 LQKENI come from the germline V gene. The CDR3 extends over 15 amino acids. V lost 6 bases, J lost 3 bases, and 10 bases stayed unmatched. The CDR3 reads CASSPGTGSHYEQYF. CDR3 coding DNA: TGTGCCAGCTCTCCCGGGACAGGCTCCCACTACGAGCAGTACTTC. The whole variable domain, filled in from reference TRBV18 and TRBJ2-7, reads NAGVMQNPRHLVRRRGQEARLRCSPMKGHSHVYWYRQLPEEGLKFMVYLQKENIIDESGMPKERFSAEFPKEGPSILRIQQVVRGDSAAYFCASSPGTGSHYEQYFGPGTRLTVT.

The CDR3, as DNA: TGCGCCAGCAGCCAAGACGGGGGTTTCAGGGAACAAAACGAGCAGTACTTC. Its translation: CASSQDGGFREQNEQYF. This chain connects TRBV4-1 to TRBJ2-7; D is possibly TRBD2 (6 bases). In germline, CDR1 is MGHRA, CDR2 YSYEKL. The V and J ends lost 0 bases and 5 bases respectively, with 20 bases between them. The CDR3 contains 17 residues.

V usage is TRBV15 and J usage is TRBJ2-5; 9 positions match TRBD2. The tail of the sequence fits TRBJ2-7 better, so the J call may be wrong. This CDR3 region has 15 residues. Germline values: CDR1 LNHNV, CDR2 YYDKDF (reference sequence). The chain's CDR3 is CATSTHSGSRLEQYF. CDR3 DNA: TGTGCCACCAGCACTCATAGCGGGAGTCGTCTCGAGCAGTACTTC.

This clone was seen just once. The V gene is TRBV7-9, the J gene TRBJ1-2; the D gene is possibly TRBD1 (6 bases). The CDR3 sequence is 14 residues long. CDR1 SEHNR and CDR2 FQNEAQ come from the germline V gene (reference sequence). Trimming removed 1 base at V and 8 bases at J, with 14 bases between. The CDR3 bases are TGTGCCAGCAGCTTAGGTTCGGGGGGGCTGGGCTACACCTTC. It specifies CASSLGSGGLGYTF.

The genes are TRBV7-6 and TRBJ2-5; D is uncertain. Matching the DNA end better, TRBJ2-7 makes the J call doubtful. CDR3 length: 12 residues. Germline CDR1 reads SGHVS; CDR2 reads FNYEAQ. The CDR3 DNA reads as TGTGCCAGCAGCGATGACATTTACGAGCAGTACTTC. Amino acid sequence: CASSDDIYEQYF.

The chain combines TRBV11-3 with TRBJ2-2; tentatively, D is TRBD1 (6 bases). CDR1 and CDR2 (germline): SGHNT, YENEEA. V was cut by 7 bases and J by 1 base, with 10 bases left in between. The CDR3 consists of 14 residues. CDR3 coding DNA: TGTGCCAGCACCACGACAGGGAACACCGGGGAGCTGTTTTTT. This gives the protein CASTTTGNTGELFF.

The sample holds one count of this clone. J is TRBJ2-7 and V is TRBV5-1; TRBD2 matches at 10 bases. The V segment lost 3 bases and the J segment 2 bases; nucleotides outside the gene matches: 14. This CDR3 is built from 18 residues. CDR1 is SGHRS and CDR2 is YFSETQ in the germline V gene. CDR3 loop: CASSSASSGSYHTYEQYF. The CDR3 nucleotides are TGCGCCAGCAGCTCCGCCTCTAGCGGGAGTTACCACACCTACGAGCAGTACTTC.